A selection of T cell receptor beta chains follows, all from one sample in a study of T-cell reconstitution after alpha-beta-depleted transplantation in children. TCRdb re-derived calls from the PCR reads in MiXCR, one entry per CDR3 protein. The sample shows about 540,000 distinct CDR3 sequences, roughly a quarter of them seen only once. Here the sequenced sample was PBMCs, taken before TCRalphabeta/CD19-depleted stem cell transplant. All receptors come from a boy under two years old with Wiskott-Aldrich syndrome, due to receive a stem cell transplant. CDR3s include the opening cysteine and the closing phenylalanine or tryptophan. The D gene is left open where the match is weak. Rows give clone size only sometimes, using once, few, many, or a class for an expanded clone.

cdr3_aa cdr3_nt j_call cdr3_length d_call v_call clone_size
CSASHPAGDVDTQYF TGCAGTGCTAGTCATCCAGCGGGAGATGTAGATACGCAGTATTTT TRBJ2-3 15 TRBD2 TRBV20-1 NA
CASSPLDREGNEQFF TGTGCCAGCAGCCCCCTGGACAGGGAAGGAAATGAGCAGTTCTTC TRBJ2-1 15 TRBD1 TRBV5-6 NA
CSVSTRTDTQYF TGCAGTGTTTCTACTAGGACCGATACGCAGTATTTT TRBJ2-3 12 NA TRBV20-1 NA
CASSQNTGGAGANVLTF TGCGCCAGCAGCCAAAATACAGGGGGGGCTGGGGCCAACGTCCTGACTTTC TRBJ2-6 17 NA TRBV4-1 few
CASSLIWGLQETQYF TGTGCCAGCAGTTTAATATGGGGGCTCCAAGAGACCCAGTACTTC TRBJ2-5 15 NA TRBV28 NA
CASSLSTGYTF TGTGCCAGCAGTTTATCGACCGGCTACACCTTC TRBJ1-2 11 NA TRBV28 NA
CASSSPLTSGSYNEQFF TGTGCCAGCAGTTCTCCTCTTACTAGCGGGAGTTACAATGAGCAGTTCTTC TRBJ2-1 17 TRBD2 TRBV12-3/TRBV12-4 NA
CSAAPPSGHTYNEQFF TGCAGTGCTGCTCCGCCTAGCGGGCATACCTACAATGAGCAGTTCTTC TRBJ2-1 16 TRBD2 TRBV20-1 NA
CASSLVGQRKNTEAFF TGTGCCAGCAGCTTAGTCGGACAGCGCAAGAACACTGAAGCTTTCTTT TRBJ1-1 16 NA TRBV7-9 few
CASSRDRGVGELFF TGTGCCAGCAGCCGTGACAGGGGGGTCGGGGAGCTGTTTTTT TRBJ2-2 14 TRBD1 TRBV7-7 many
CATSDRLAGVDTQYF TGTGCCACCAGCGATCGGCTAGCGGGAGTAGATACGCAGTATTTT TRBJ2-3 15 TRBD2 TRBV24-1 NA
CATSDKTGLPGELFF TGTGCCACCAGTGATAAGACAGGGTTACCCGGGGAGCTGTTTTTT TRBJ2-2 15 TRBD1 TRBV24-1 many
CAITQNTGELFF TGTGCCATCACTCAAAACACCGGGGAGCTGTTTTTT TRBJ2-2 12 NA TRBV10-3 few
CAISESRQDPFF TGTGCCATCAGTGAGTCACGACAGGATCCGTTCTTC TRBJ2-1 12 NA TRBV10-3 NA
CASSFERSWTGGANDNQPQHF TGTGCCAGCAGCTTCGAACGATCCTGGACAGGGGGCGCGAACGACAATCAGCCCCAGCATTTT TRBJ1-5 21 TRBD1 TRBV11-2 NA
CASSGLGVETQYF TGTGCCAGCAGTGGGTTGGGAGTAGAGACCCAGTACTTC TRBJ2-5 13 NA TRBV28 NA
CASSDPGTRFF TGTGCCAGCAGTGACCCCGGGACGAGGTTTTTT TRBJ1-4 11 NA TRBV28 NA